These T cell receptor beta chains were read from a single sample in a study of blood T cell repertoires in COVID-19. Profiling relied on immunoSEQ multiplex PCR, and the TCRdb table lists in-frame clones only, not all of them. The table has about 120,000 clones, around 82% seen once. The sequencing sample was made of peripheral blood. These receptors were obtained from a human donor in a cohort sampled during active COVID-19. Both conserved end residues are part of each CDR3. D genes are given only for firm matches. Size is stated for part of the rows, as once, few or many counts, or as a class when the clone is expanded.

CDR3aa: CASSVGLGSSTDTQYF
CDR3nt: TGTGCCAGCAGCGTGGGACTGGGATCTAGCACAGATACGCAGTATTTT
abundance: many
v_gene: TRBV7-2
j_gene: TRBJ2-3
d_gene: .

CDR3aa: CASSPSQGEKIRVEKLFF
CDR3nt: TGTGCCAGCAGCCCGTCACAGGGGGAGAAAATTAGGGTTGAAAAACTGTTTTTT
abundance: .
v_gene: TRBV3-1/TRBV3-2
j_gene: TRBJ1-4
d_gene: TRBD1

CDR3aa: CASSPLGGHWLNTEAFF
CDR3nt: TGTGCCAGCAGTCCGTTAGGGGGCCACTGGCTGAACACTGAAGCTTTCTTT
abundance: .
v_gene: TRBV6-6
j_gene: TRBJ1-1
d_gene: TRBD1

CDR3aa: CASSSTGHYGYTF
CDR3nt: TGTGCCAGCAGTTCGACAGGGCACTATGGCTACACCTTC
abundance: .
v_gene: TRBV28
j_gene: TRBJ1-2
d_gene: TRBD1

CDR3aa: CASSYDRAGGYTF
CDR3nt: TGTGCCAGCAGCTATGACAGGGCCGGGGGATACACCTTC
abundance: once
v_gene: TRBV5-8
j_gene: TRBJ1-2
d_gene: TRBD1

CDR3aa: CASSLNEWYEQYF
CDR3nt: TGCGCCAGCAGCTTGAATGAGTGGTACGAGCAGTACTTC
abundance: .
v_gene: TRBV5-1
j_gene: TRBJ2-7
d_gene: .

CDR3aa: CASSQPGQGVYGYTF
CDR3nt: TGCGCCAGCAGCCAACCGGGACAGGGCGTCTATGGCTACACCTTC
abundance: .
v_gene: TRBV4-1
j_gene: TRBJ1-2
d_gene: TRBD1

CDR3aa: CASSIPSVGTDTQYF
CDR3nt: TGTGCCAGTAGTATCCCATCCGTCGGTACAGATACGCAGTATTTT
abundance: .
v_gene: TRBV19
j_gene: TRBJ2-3
d_gene: .

CDR3aa: CAISVRTSSYNEQFF
CDR3nt: TGTGCCATCAGTGTAAGAACAAGCTCCTACAATGAGCAGTTCTTC
abundance: .
v_gene: TRBV10-3
j_gene: TRBJ2-1
d_gene: .

CDR3aa: CASRDSMTDEQYF
CDR3nt: TGTGCCAGCAGGGACAGCATGACCGACGAGCAGTACTTC
abundance: .
v_gene: TRBV6-5
j_gene: TRBJ2-7
d_gene: .

CDR3aa: CASSPDSPYNEQFF
CDR3nt: TGTGCCAGCAGCCCTGACAGTCCTTACAATGAGCAGTTCTTC
abundance: .
v_gene: TRBV11-3
j_gene: TRBJ2-1
d_gene: .

CDR3aa: CASSSPTRSDRTEAFF
CDR3nt: TGCGCCAGCAGCTCCCCCACCAGATCGGACAGGACTGAAGCTTTCTTT
abundance: .
v_gene: TRBV5-1
j_gene: TRBJ1-1
d_gene: TRBD1

CDR3aa: CASSPGQGVQTQYF
CDR3nt: TGTGCCAGCTCACCGGGACAGGGCGTACAGACCCAGTACTTC
abundance: .
v_gene: TRBV18
j_gene: TRBJ2-5
d_gene: TRBD1

CDR3aa: CASSLGAGGHEKLFF
CDR3nt: TGTGCCAGCAGCTTAGGCGCAGGGGGCCATGAAAAACTGTTTTTT
abundance: .
v_gene: TRBV7-2
j_gene: TRBJ1-4
d_gene: TRBD1

CDR3aa: CASSTSLAAGTEAFF
CDR3nt: TGTGCCAGTAGCACCTCTTTGGCAGCGGGAACTGAAGCTTTCTTT
abundance: .
v_gene: TRBV19
j_gene: TRBJ1-1
d_gene: .

CDR3aa: CASSYYLAGAVEQYF
CDR3nt: TGTGCCAGCAGTTACTATCTAGCGGGGGCGGTCGAGCAGTACTTC
abundance: .
v_gene: TRBV6-6
j_gene: TRBJ2-7
d_gene: TRBD2